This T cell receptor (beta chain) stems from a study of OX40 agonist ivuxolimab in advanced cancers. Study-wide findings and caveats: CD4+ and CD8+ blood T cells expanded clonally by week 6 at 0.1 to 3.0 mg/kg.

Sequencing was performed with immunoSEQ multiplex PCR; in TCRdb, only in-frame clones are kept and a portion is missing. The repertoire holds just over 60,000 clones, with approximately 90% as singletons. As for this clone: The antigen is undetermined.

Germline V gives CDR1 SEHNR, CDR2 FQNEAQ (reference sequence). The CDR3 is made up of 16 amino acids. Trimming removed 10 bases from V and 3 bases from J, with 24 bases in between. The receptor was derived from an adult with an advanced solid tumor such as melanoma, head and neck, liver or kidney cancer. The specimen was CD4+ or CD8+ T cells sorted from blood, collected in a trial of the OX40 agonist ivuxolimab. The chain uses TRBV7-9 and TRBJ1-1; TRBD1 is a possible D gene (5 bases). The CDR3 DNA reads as TGTGCCAACCAAGCGGGGCTTTCATATTGGGACACTGAAGCTTTCTTT. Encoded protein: CANQAGLSYWDTEAFF.